Listed below are T cell receptor beta chains from one sample, sequenced in a study of CD8+CD57+ T cells in acquired aplastic anemia. TCRdb re-analysed the reads in MiXCR, keeping a single row per CDR3 protein. The sample holds about 210,000 distinct CDR3 sequences, 61% seen once. Input material: sorted CD4+, CD8+, or CD8+CD57+ T cells (not recorded which) from PBMCs. The receptors derive from a human donor in good health. CDR3s include the opening cysteine and the closing phenylalanine or tryptophan. D genes are given only for firm matches. Clone size, where shown, is once, few, many, or a class for clones that have expanded.

j_gene | d_gene | len | v_gene | abundance | CDR3nt | CDR3aa
TRBJ1-2 | - | 13 | TRBV20-1 | - | TGCAGTGCTAGCCCTTCGATGGGTTTGGGCTACACCTTC | CSASPSMGLGYTF
TRBJ1-3 | - | 14 | TRBV2 | - | TGTGCCAGCAGTAAAGGGGGATCTGGAAACACCATATATTTT | CASSKGGSGNTIYF
TRBJ1-6 | - | 14 | TRBV15 | - | TGTGCCACCAGCAGAGACCGGGGGGGATCACCCCTCCACTTT | CATSRDRGGSPLHF
TRBJ2-7 | - | 9 | TRBV20-1 | - | TGCAGCCCCTCGAGGGAGCAGTACTTC | CSPSREQYF
TRBJ2-3 | - | 16 | TRBV7-2 | - | TGTGCCAGCAGCTCTCACTCTAGCGACAGGGAGGATACGCAGTATTTT | CASSSHSSDREDTQYF
TRBJ2-7 | - | 16 | TRBV15 | - | TGTGCCACCAGCAGAGATTCAGGGATCCCTGCTTACGAGCAGTACTTC | CATSRDSGIPAYEQYF
TRBJ1-4 | - | 15 | TRBV7-6 | - | TGTGCCAGCAGCCGCCAGACAGTAACATTAACGGAACTGTTTTTT | CASSRQTVTLTELFF
TRBJ2-1 | - | 15 | TRBV7-9 | - | TGTGCCAGCAGCTTAGACAGGACCTCCTACAATGAGCAGTTCTTC | CASSLDRTSYNEQFF
TRBJ1-2 | - | 13 | TRBV24-1 | - | TGTGCCACCAGTGACCGGGCCAACTATGGCTACACCTTC | CATSDRANYGYTF
TRBJ2-7 | - | 15 | TRBV11-2 | - | TGTGCCAGCAGCTTAGTACGGGGGTCGGCCTACGAGCAGTACTTC | CASSLVRGSAYEQYF
TRBJ2-3 | TRBD2 | 20 | TRBV7-3 | - | TGTGCCAGCAGCTTAGGTAGGTCGGGCAGTCTAGCGGGGGGCACAGATACGCAGTATTTT | CASSLGRSGSLAGGTDTQYF
TRBJ1-2 | TRBD1 | 19 | TRBV10-3 | few | TGTGCCATCAGAGCGATCCCGGGACAGGGGATGGGGGAAGACTATGGCTACACCTTC | CAIRAIPGQGMGEDYGYTF
TRBJ2-2 | - | 13 | TRBV2 | - | TGTGCCAGCAGTGGAGAGAACACCGGGGAGCTGTTTTTT | CASSGENTGELFF
TRBJ2-5 | TRBD2 | 18 | TRBV20-1 | - | TGCAGTGCTAGAGAGCGCAGAGTTCTGGCTAGCGGGAGAGAGACCCAGTACTTC | CSARERRVLASGRETQYF
TRBJ2-6 | TRBD1 | 17 | TRBV7-8 | - | TGTGCCAGCAGCTTGAGACAGGGGGTTTGGGGGGCCAACGTCCTGACTTTC | CASSLRQGVWGANVLTF